A single sample gave rise to the 20 T cell receptor beta chains below, sequenced in a study of cytomegalovirus exposure and HLA in healthy donors. Primers included in the PCR were 60 Vbeta and 13 Jbeta primers. Libraries were prepared by immunoSEQ multiplex PCR; TCRdb keeps only in-frame clonotypes and omits some of them. The sample records under 200,000 clones, more than 70% being singletons. Source material: PBMCs. The receptors shown here come from a man in his 60s in good health and CMV-seronegative.

This rearrangement joins TRBV11-2 to TRBJ2-2; 7 bases fit TRBD2. V dropped 5 bases and J dropped 4; count of bases not matched to a gene: 13. The germline CDR1 and CDR2 sequences are SGHAT and FQNNGV. This CDR3 spans 17 amino acids. CDR3 in DNA: TGTGCCAGCAGCCCCACGGGGGGACTACAGAGCACCGGGGAGCTGTTTTTT. Protein: CASSPTGGLQSTGELFF.

The chain recombines TRBV5-6 with TRBJ2-5; 14 nucleotides align to TRBD2. J lost 5 bases, V lost 4 bases, and 13 bases had no gene match. Germline CDR1 reads SGHDT; CDR2 reads YYEEEE. This CDR3 comprises 18 residues. This CDR3 is CASSARGLAGDLAETQYF. The DNA of the CDR3 is TGTGCCAGCAGCGCCAGGGGACTAGCGGGAGATTTAGCCGAGACCCAGTACTTC.

This clone has just a few counts. This chain links TRBV5-1 with TRBJ2-3; 12 positions agree with TRBD2. Germline CDR1 reads SGHRS; CDR2 reads YFSETQ. V gave up 1 base and J gave up 8 bases; unmatched junction bases: 8. The CDR3 is made up of 16 amino acids. The CDR3 nucleotides read TGCGCCAGCAGCTTGTTACTAGCGGGGGGAGCTGGTACGCAGTATTTT. As protein: CASSLLLAGGAGTQYF.

A few counts support this clone. The genes are TRBV27 and TRBJ1-1, with 7 bases that match TRBD1. The CDR3 is 13 amino acids. V lost 7 bases and J lost 6; bases outside the gene matches: 8. The V gene's germline CDR1 is MNHEY and CDR2 SMNVEV (reference sequence). The CDR3 DNA follows: TGTGCCAGCACGACAGGGAGGACCGCTGAAGCTTTCTTT. It specifies CASTTGRTAEAFF.

The chain joins TRBV18 to TRBJ1-1; D is perhaps TRBD1 (6 bases). CDR3 length equals 15 residues. Germline CDR1 KGHSH, CDR2 LQKENI. V lost 2 bases, J lost 0 bases, and 10 bases lay in between. CDR3 sequence: CASSPGQGMNTEAFF. As DNA, the CDR3 is TGTGCCAGCTCACCAGGGCAGGGGATGAACACTGAAGCTTTCTTT.

The J gene is TRBJ2-7, the V gene TRBV13; 14 nucleotides match TRBD2. The CDR3 runs 19 residues. J lost 2 bases, V lost 1 base, and 10 bases had no gene match. Germline CDR1 and CDR2: PRHDT and FYEKMQ (reference sequence). CDR3: CASSLVEGTSGRSPYEQYF. The CDR3 DNA reads as TGTGCCAGCAGCTTAGTTGAGGGGACTAGCGGGAGATCTCCCTACGAGCAGTACTTC.

The CDR3 loop is CASSKRCGKGAYSYNEQFF. For the CDR3, the DNA is TGTGCCAGCAGCAAAAGGTGCGGGAAGGGAGCGTACTCCTACAATGAGCAGTTCTTC. The J gene is TRBJ2-1, the V gene TRBV21-1; the table's D call, TRBD2, was not checked against the DNA. TRBV21-1 is a recognized pseudogene. CDR3 length: 19 amino acids.

The rearrangement uses TRBV7-2 and TRBJ2-5; TRBD1 aligns across 10 bases. The J call may not be correct, given that the DNA end is closer to TRBJ2-7. Germline CDR1 SGHTA, CDR2 FQGNSA. This CDR3 is built from 15 residues. Here the CDR3 reads CASSRGGTGDYEQYF. CDR3 DNA: TGTGCCAGCAGCCGGGGAGGGACAGGGGACTACGAGCAGTACTTC.

This clone was observed a handful of times. This rearrangement joins TRBV7-2 to TRBJ1-1; no reliable D call. V dropped 3 bases and J dropped 7 bases, with 6 bases sitting between them. CDR1 SGHTA and CDR2 FQGNSA come from the germline V gene. The length of the CDR3 is 11 residues. This chain's CDR3 is CASSFGGEAFF. In nucleotides, the CDR3 is TGTGCCAGCAGCTTCGGCGGTGAAGCTTTCTTT.

About this clone: One junction end does not reproduce the germline sequence, and a read error may be involved. V is TRBV4-1 and J is TRBJ2-3; TRBD2 might be the D (5 bases). The CDR3 totals 17 residues. Germline-derived CDR1 and CDR2 are MGHRA and YSYEKL. The DNA for the CDR3 is TGCGCCAGCAGCCAAGATTCCCGGGGTCTTAGCACAGATACACAGTATTTT. Protein product: CASSQDSRGLSTDTQYF.

The rearrangement joins TRBV30 to TRBJ2-3, with D perhaps TRBD2 (6 bases). V lost 2 bases and J lost 3, with 15 bases in between. The length of the CDR3 is 15 residues. CDR1 and CDR2 (germline): GTSNPN, SVGIG (reference sequence). CDR3 protein: CAWSLVGLATDTQYF. The CDR3 DNA sequence: TGTGCCTGGAGTTTAGTAGGGCTAGCGACAGATACGCAGTATTTT.

The rearrangement uses TRBV2 and TRBJ2-1; TRBD2 is a possible D gene (5 bases). The CDR3 is 11 residues long. Germline CDR1 SNHLY, CDR2 FYNNEI. V was clipped by 2 bases and J by 13 bases, with 9 bases between them. CDR3 nucleotide sequence: TGTGCCAGCAGTGAACTCCCTAGCCAGTTCTTC. Encoded protein: CASSELPSQFF.

This clone was seen only a few times. The chain employs TRBV29-1 and TRBJ2-3; a weak D match, TRBD2 (5 bases). Trimming removed 7 bases from V and 1 base from J, with 15 bases in between. The CDR3 runs 14 residues. Germline lookup yields CDR1 SQVTM and CDR2 ANQGSEA. In DNA, the CDR3 is TGCAGCGCCGAGGGCGGGCCGGGCACAGATACGCAGTATTTT. Translating it yields CSAEGGPGTDTQYF.

This chain links TRBV6-5 with TRBJ2-3, with D possibly TRBD1 on 6 matching bases. The CDR3 extends over 13 amino acids. CDR1 and CDR2 from the germline V gene are MNHEY and SVGAGI. Trimming took 7 bases from V and 2 from J, leaving 10 bases between them. CDR3 residues: CASNRATTDTQYF. CDR3 bases: TGTGCCAGCAACAGGGCCACCACAGATACGCAGTATTTT.

This clone occurred once. The chain links TRBV7-2 to TRBJ2-2, with a tentative D call TRBD1 (6 bases). CDR1 SGHTA and CDR2 FQGNSA come from the germline V gene. The CDR3 length is 15 residues. V lost 2 bases and J lost 6, with 13 bases in between. The CDR3 region is CASSLYQGLAGELFF. CDR3 coding DNA: TGTGCCAGCAGCTTATATCAGGGGTTGGCCGGGGAGCTGTTTTTT.

The rearrangement joins TRBV6-1 to TRBJ1-1, with a possible D match to TRBD1 (5 bases). CDR3 size: 14 residues. The V and J ends lost 1 base and 4 bases respectively, with 10 bases between them. Looked up from germline, CDR1 is MNHNS and CDR2 is SASEGT. The CDR3 region is CASSEVRDRTEAFF. The CDR3 DNA reads as TGTGCCAGCAGTGAAGTCAGGGATCGCACTGAAGCTTTCTTT.

The V gene is TRBV10-3, the J gene TRBJ2-7, with 14 bases aligning to TRBD2. The CDR3 consists of 13 residues. With V trimmed by 8 bases and J by 6 bases, 3 bases remained unmatched. CDR1 is ENHRY, CDR2 SYGVKD, per germline. CDR3 in DNA: TGTGCCATCGGACTAGCGGGAGGACTCGAGCAGTACTTC. This codes for CAIGLAGGLEQYF.

The chain uses TRBV5-1 and TRBJ2-5; the match to TRBD2 covers 8 bases. This CDR3 spans 17 amino acids. V shed 3 bases, J shed 2 bases, and the junction held 12 bases outside the gene matches. Germline-derived CDR1 and CDR2 are SGHRS and YFSETQ. The CDR3 DNA follows: TGCGCCAGCAGCTCCGTCCCGGGACTAGGACCACAAGAGACCCAGTACTTC. Translated, it gives CASSSVPGLGPQETQYF. Full variable domain (outside the CDR3, taken from reference TRBV5-1 and TRBJ2-5): KAGVTQTPRYLIKTRGQQVTLSCSPISGHRSVSWYQQTPGQGLQFLFEYFSETQRNKGNFPGRFSGRQFSNSRSEMNVSTLELGDSALYLCASSSVPGLGPQETQYFGPGTRLLVL.

This chain uses TRBV9 with TRBJ1-6; D is undetermined. Trimming took off 2 bases at V and 0 bases at J, with 6 bases between the two ends. Germline loops: CDR1 SGDLS, CDR2 YYNGEE. The length of the CDR3 is 15 residues. The CDR3 loop is CASSVSVSYNSPLHF. DNA for the CDR3: TGTGCCAGCAGCGTTTCGGTCTCCTATAATTCACCCCTCCACTTT.

This chain uses TRBV7-2 with TRBJ2-1, with D possibly TRBD1 on 5 matching bases. Trimming removed 4 bases from V and 9 bases from J, with 10 bases in between. Germline assignment: CDR1 SGHTA and CDR2 FQGNSA. The CDR3 covers 12 residues. The CDR3 loop is CASSSDKSEQFF. CDR3 nucleotide sequence: TGTGCCAGCAGCTCGGACAAATCTGAGCAGTTCTTC.